These 21 T cell receptor beta chains were all obtained from the same sample, sequenced in a study of cytomegalovirus exposure and HLA in healthy donors (dated by TCRdb to the late 2010s). The protocol used for the library was the immunoSEQ multiplex PCR assay. Drawn from immuneACCESS, this table holds only the in-frame rearrangements with V and J called that TCRdb kept. Clones are partly lost; checked studies trace under half to an unresolved V gene and leave the rest unexplained. The sample table lists tens of thousands of clones, 90% to 95% of them with a count of one. 1.1% of the sample rests with the top ten. Sequenced material: PBMCs. These receptors were obtained from a woman in her twenties or thirties in good health and CMV-seropositive.

This clone was counted once. The V gene is TRBV7-9, the J gene TRBJ2-7; D perhaps matches TRBD2 (5 bases). V shed 4 bases and J shed 7 bases, with 26 bases lying between them. The CDR3 has 17 amino acids. CDR1 and CDR2 (germline): SEHNR, FQNEAQ (reference sequence). CDR3 coding DNA: TGTGCCAGCAGCTCAGCACCCAGTGGAGGACCCCCGAAGGAGCAGTACTTC. Protein: CASSSAPSGGPPKEQYF.

The chain links TRBV27 to TRBJ2-1; the match to TRBD2 covers 14 bases. Looked up from germline, CDR1 is MNHEY and CDR2 is SMNVEV (reference sequence). Germline trimming cut 4 bases from V and 5 bases from J; bases unmatched to any gene: 10. The CDR3 spans 18 residues. The CDR3 nucleotides read TGTGCCAGCAGTTCGGGACTAGCGGGAGTTAGTTGGCACAATGAGCAGTTCTTC. Translation: CASSSGLAGVSWHNEQFF.

CDR3 sequence reads: CASSSTAGSYEQYF. The CDR3 DNA reads TGTGCCAGCAGCTCCACCGCAGGCTCCTACGAGCAGTACTTC. The gene calls are TRBV7-7 and TRBJ2-7; D is undetermined. V was pared by 4 bases and J by 0 bases, with 10 bases between. Germline CDR1 and CDR2: SSHAT and FNYEAQ (reference sequence). This CDR3 has 14 residues. The variable domain in full, with the rest retrieved from reference TRBV7-7 and TRBJ2-7, is GAGVSQSPRYKVTKRGQDVTLRCDPISSHATLYWYQQALGQGPEFLTYFNYEAQPDKSGLPSDRFSAERPEGSISTLTIQRTEQRDSAMYRCASSSTAGSYEQYFGPGTRLTVT.

J is TRBJ2-7 and V is TRBV4-3, with a weak D call TRBD2 (6 bases). CDR1 is LGHNA and CDR2 is YSLEER in the germline V gene. Trimming left V 0 bases short and J 5 bases short, with 23 bases between. This CDR3 has 18 residues. The DNA of the CDR3 is TGCGCCAGCAGCCAAGACTCCCCGGGACTTGGAAGGGTCCACGAGCAGTACTTC. Protein sequence: CASSQDSPGLGRVHEQYF.

This clone was seen a few times. This chain connects TRBV2 to TRBJ2-7; 7 bases agree with TRBD1. Losses at the gene ends were 5 bases for V and 10 bases for J; bases not matched to a gene: 8. Germline V gives CDR1 SNHLY, CDR2 FYNNEI. This CDR3 is built from 12 residues. CDR3 coding DNA: TGTGCCAGCAGTCATCGACAGGGTCTTCAGTACTTC. Translating gives CASSHRQGLQYF.

This chain joins TRBV10-3 and TRBJ2-7; 12 nucleotides align to TRBD2. The CDR3 loop spans 14 amino acids. Unmatched junction bases numbered 9, after V lost 8 bases and J lost 7 bases. The germline gives CDR1 ENHRY, CDR2 SYGVKD. The CDR3 loop reads CAIASGRAVEEQYF. Here the CDR3 DNA reads TGTGCCATCGCTAGCGGGAGGGCCGTCGAGGAGCAGTACTTC.

The V and J genes are TRBV2 and TRBJ2-3; TRBD2 agrees at 11 bases. Trimming took 2 bases from V and 0 from J; bases not matched to a gene: 13. The CDR3 extends over 20 amino acids. Germline values: CDR1 SNHLY, CDR2 FYNNEI. The CDR3 loop reads CASSEIPGLAALRSTDTQYF. CDR3 coding DNA: TGTGCCAGCAGTGAAATACCGGGACTAGCGGCCCTCAGGAGCACAGATACGCAGTATTTT.

The rearrangement joins TRBV14 to TRBJ1-1, with D possibly matching TRBD1 (5 bases). Per germline, CDR1 SGHDN and CDR2 FVKESK. Trimming removed 1 base at V and 11 bases at J, with 14 bases between. The CDR3 has 13 amino acids. As DNA, the CDR3 is TGTGCCAGCAGCCAAGGGGAGGGGCTGGGCGCTTTCTTT. This encodes CASSQGEGLGAFF.

In its sample, this clone was seen a few times. As DNA, the CDR3 is TGTGCCAGCAGCTTTGGACAATCGAACACTGAAGCTTTCTTT. It yields the protein CASSFGQSNTEAFF. V usage is TRBV7-9 and J usage is TRBJ1-1; TRBD1 is a possible D gene (5 bases). Germline CDR1 and CDR2: SEHNR and FQNEAQ (reference sequence). The CDR3 sequence is 14 residues long. V dropped 3 bases and J dropped 1 base, with 9 bases sitting between them. The whole variable domain, remainder taken from reference TRBV7-9 and TRBJ1-1, is DTGVSQNPRHKITKRGQNVTFRCDPISEHNRLYWYRQTLGQGPEFLTYFQNEAQLEKSRLLSDRFSAERPKGSFSTLEIQRTEQGDSAMYLCASSFGQSNTEAFFGQGTRLTVV.

The chain is built from TRBV6-6 and TRBJ2-7; the match to TRBD2 covers 11 bases. Germline values: CDR1 MNHNY, CDR2 SVGAGI (reference sequence). The CDR3 covers 14 residues. After removal of 5 bases from V and 7 bases from J, the junction contained 7 bases not matched to a gene. This chain's CDR3 is CASSNSGRAGEQYF. The DNA for the CDR3 is TGTGCCAGCAGTAATAGCGGGAGGGCCGGGGAGCAGTACTTC.

This chain links TRBV7-9 with TRBJ2-1; 13 bases map to TRBD2. J lost 5 bases, V lost 3 bases, and 7 bases had no gene match. The CDR3 is made up of 17 amino acids. The germline V gene has CDR1 SEHNR and CDR2 FQNEAQ (reference sequence). CDR3 loop: CASSFTSGRAVHNEQFF. The DNA for the CDR3 is TGTGCCAGCAGCTTTACTAGCGGGAGGGCCGTCCACAATGAGCAGTTCTTC. The full variable domain, completed using reference TRBV7-9 and TRBJ2-1, is DTGVSQNPRHKITKRGQNVTFRCDPISEHNRLYWYRQTLGQGPEFLTYFQNEAQLEKSRLLSDRFSAERPKGSFSTLEIQRTEQGDSAMYLCASSFTSGRAVHNEQFFGPGTRLTVL.

The CDR3 DNA follows: TGTGCCAGCAGCTTAGGGGGGGGATCTAGCGGGTCTTACAATGAGCAGTTCTTC. It is translated as CASSLGGGSSGSYNEQFF. The chain combines TRBV7-9 with TRBJ2-1; TRBD2 matches at 8 bases. In germline, CDR1 is SEHNR, CDR2 FQNEAQ (reference sequence). J lost 4 bases, V lost 1 base, and 12 bases had no gene match. The CDR3 is 18 residues long.

This clone came up once. This chain joins TRBV11-2 and TRBJ1-4; TRBD1 aligns across 8 bases. After removal of 2 bases from V and 17 bases from J, the junction contained 10 bases not matched to a gene. The germline CDR1 and CDR2 sequences are SGHAT and FQNNGV. CDR3 length: 13 residues. The CDR3 DNA is TGTGCCAGCAGCTTACCGGGGGGACAGGATCTATTTTTT. Translation gives CASSLPGGQDLFF.

This chain connects TRBV5-6 to TRBJ2-2; possible D gene TRBD2, 5 bases. The CDR3 is 15 amino acids. Trimming removed 0 bases at V and 6 bases at J, with 12 bases between. Germline V gene sequence: CDR1 SGHDT, CDR2 YYEEEE. The CDR3 nucleotides read TGTGCCAGCAGCTTGGCGGGAACGGGCTCCGGGGAGCTGTTTTTT. Translation: CASSLAGTGSGELFF. Filled out from reference TRBV5-6 and TRBJ2-2, the complete variable domain reads DAGVTQSPTHLIKTRGQQVTLRCSPKSGHDTVSWYQQALGQGPQFIFQYYEEEERQRGNFPDRFSGHQFPNYSSELNVNALLLGDSALYLCASSLAGTGSGELFFGEGSRLTVL.

This clone was observed a single time. The V call is TRBV9, the J call TRBJ1-5; 9 nucleotides align to TRBD1. The length of the CDR3 is 14 residues. The V and J ends lost 3 bases and 6 bases, in that order; junction bases with no gene match: 4. The germline V gene encodes CDR1 SGDLS and CDR2 YYNGEE. The CDR3 is CASSEQGAGQPQHF. CDR3 bases: TGTGCCAGCAGCGAACAGGGGGCGGGTCAGCCCCAGCATTTT.

The V and J genes are TRBV7-2 and TRBJ2-3; D possibly corresponds to TRBD2 (6 bases). V gave up 1 base and J gave up 2 bases, with 13 bases separating them. CDR1 and CDR2 (germline): SGHTA, FQGNSA. CDR3 size: 16 residues. The CDR3 loop reads CASSLGGTSPTDTQYF. In nucleotides, the CDR3 is TGTGCCAGCAGCTTAGGCGGGACCTCCCCCACAGATACGCAGTATTTT.

V is TRBV10-3 and J is TRBJ1-1; tentatively, D is TRBD1 (6 bases). There are 13 residues in the CDR3. The germline CDR1 and CDR2 sequences are ENHRY and SYGVKD. Between the trimmed V and J ends, which lost 3 bases and 6 bases, there was a span of 11 bases. For the CDR3, the DNA is TGTGCCATCAGTGACAGGGGAATCGCTGAAGCTTTCTTT. This codes for CAISDRGIAEAFF.

The rearrangement joins TRBV27 to TRBJ1-5; D perhaps matches TRBD1 (5 bases). V was trimmed by 3 bases and J by 5 bases, leaving 8 bases between them. This CDR3 is 13 amino acids long. The V gene's germline CDR1 is MNHEY and CDR2 SMNVEV (reference sequence). The CDR3 DNA follows: TGTGCCAGCAGTTTCAGGGTAGATCAGCCCCAGCATTTT. Its protein is CASSFRVDQPQHF.

This clone has a single count. V and J are TRBV5-6 and TRBJ2-3; D might be TRBD1 (6 bases). This CDR3 has 15 residues. Germline CDR1 and CDR2: SGHDT and YYEEEE. Trimming removed 0 bases at V and 3 bases at J, with 11 bases between. The CDR3 protein is CASSLGGQGTDTQYF. The CDR3 DNA reads TGTGCCAGCAGCTTGGGGGGTCAGGGGACAGATACGCAGTATTTT.

This chain links TRBV5-8 with TRBJ2-7; the D is unclear. Trimming left V 1 base short and J 0 bases short, with 14 bases between. Germline V gives CDR1 SGHTS, CDR2 YDEGEE. CDR3 length equals 16 residues. CDR3: CASSLFRRRSSYEQYF. The CDR3, as DNA: TGTGCCAGCAGCTTGTTCAGACGTAGGAGCTCCTACGAGCAGTACTTC.

V is TRBV28 and J is TRBJ2-7, with 10 bases identical to TRBD2. Germline values: CDR1 MDHEN, CDR2 SYDVKM. J was trimmed by 2 bases and V by 4 bases; bases with no gene match: 8. The CDR3 is made up of 16 amino acids. CDR3 nucleotide sequence: TGTGCCAGCAGTTCGGTGCCTAGCGGGAGTCCCTACGAGCAGTACTTC. This translates into CASSSVPSGSPYEQYF.